This TCR beta chain was identified during a study of shared clonotypes between healthy human individuals (dated by TCRdb to the early 2020s). Concerning the study at large: A couple of women and a few men aged 18 to 49 years were included in the cohort. For each donor, CD4 naive and CD4 memory were each given three plates, CD8 naive was given two plates, and CD8 memory was given one plate. To estimate repertoire size and how much clonotypes are shared between individuals, the study performed deep sequencing of blood TCR repertoires from roughly five healthy adults. Different laboratories and diverse techniques were used to prepare libraries and sequence TCR repertoires, to increase sequencing depth and limit assay-specific biases. Between about 0.9 and 9 billion PBMCs per donor were obtained by leukapheresis.

The donors were healthy, HIV-negative adults who had no recently reported acute infections or vaccinations. Only Caucasian adults living in Nashville, Tennessee, USA were represented among the donors. CD4+ T cells were enriched through magnetic negative selection, after which naive cells were positively selected on CD45RA and the remaining negative fraction served as the memory subset. Blood was collected by leukapheresis, and PBMCs were isolated by Ficoll-Histopaque density gradient centrifugation and then cryopreserved in liquid nitrogen vapor phase. Analytical flow cytometry was used to check the purity and quantity of every magnetically sorted T cell population. Genomic DNA was isolated from every sorted fraction and measured by UV absorbance on a Nanodrop 2000c. Spanning cysteine to phenylalanine, the CDR3 consists of 15 amino acids. Of all the DNA, just the CDR3 is kept, 45 bases in frame from base 1. V is pared back by 4 bases and J by 7 bases, with 17 bases lying between the germline termini. In the germline V gene (reference sequence), CDR1 corresponds to MNHEY and CDR2 to SMNVEV.

Notes on this clone: Its antigen is unknown. The input lacks base qualities; no much larger clone sits a single base away.

TCR CDR3 regions were amplified from genomic DNA by multiplex PCR using the deep immunoSEQ assay. Extracted genomic DNA from each cell subset was spread evenly across all wells of several immunoSEQ 96-well plates, with each plate serving as a replicate. For sorted subsets, around 0.2 ug genomic DNA, equal to tens of thousands of T cell genomes, was loaded into each replicate PCR. Purified libraries were measured with a Qubit 3.0 fluorometer, size-checked on a Bioanalyzer 2100, and measured again with the KAPA Library Quantification kit. A separate single-read 150-cycle Illumina NextSeq 550 flow cell was used to sequence each immunoSEQ 96-well plate. The original pipeline was this. Because the immunoSEQ output held only junctional sequences and lacked quality scores, the filtering could not match the filtering applied to full-length reads. To assign V/J genes and CDR3, sequences were annotated against IMGT germline references using PyIR, a Python wrapper for IgBLAST v1.9. Reads with weak V/J assignments (E-value above 1e-6), missing CDR3, stop codons, out-of-frame junctions, or ambiguous translated residues were removed. V3J clonotypes were defined by identical inferred V gene, J gene, and CDR3 amino acid sequence. Percentage overlap between repertoires was calculated by dividing the number of shared unique clonotypes by the size of the smaller repertoire. Repertoire richness was assessed with RTK rarefaction, the Chao1 estimator, and Recon v2.1 estimates of unobserved clonotypes. OLGA was used to compute generation probabilities for all TCRbeta clonotypes that the gDNA method yielded from several donors. Entries here come from immuneACCESS through TCRdb and include only in-frame sequences with V and J called. Some clones fail to appear in such tables; in the studies checked, an unresolved V gene covers under half of the shortfall, and the cause of the remainder is unknown. The DNA gave D and trimming, while V, J and clone size come from that table. The sample table lists 2,100,000 or so clones, approximately 94% of them with a count of one. Roughly 0.13% of the sample is in the top ten clones.

Overall results and qualifications from the work: Compared with non-shared clonotypes, the clonotypes found in all four sorted-subset donors had higher generation probabilities. Pairwise subsampling led to the expectation that sequencing depth would affect the degree of clonotype sharing among donors. Naive subsets generally had larger estimated clonotype richness than memory subsets. The small number of donors limited the genetic and exposure-history diversity represented. Only blood was sampled, and tissue TCR repertoires likely differ from those in blood. Even with the large sequencing depth, rarefaction of the sorted-subset datasets indicated that sequencing was incomplete. Across four donors, about 5% of naive CD4, more than 3% of naive CD8, 2.3% of memory CD4, and about 0.44% of memory CD8 clonotypes were shared.

This clonotype was obtained from a man younger than 35 in good health. Sequenced input: naive CD4+ T cells sorted from blood. Explained via the paper, the cell subset or site label denotes: CD45RA+ positively selected. The chain employs TRBV27 and TRBJ2-1; perhaps TRBD1 is the D gene, with 5 bases matching. The CDR3 here reads CASSSHRKGPNEQFF. The sequence in DNA is TGTGCCAGCAGTTCCCACAGGAAGGGGCCGAATGAGCAGTTCTTC.